This T cell receptor beta chain originates from a study of low-dose radiotherapy and immunotherapy resistance in tumors. The wider study: Fractions of 0.5 Gy went to Cohort 1 every 2 weeks, totaling 6.5 Gy. Cohort 2 patients were irradiated with 1 Gy every two weeks, reaching 13 Gy over 26 weeks.

Primers targeting TRAV and TRBV primed first-strand cDNA, covering alpha and beta chains. TCR amplification used around 19 PCR cycles, a constant-region primer and a V-primer adapter. TCRdb ran MiXCR on the reads and lists one entry per CDR3 protein. The data hold over 9,000 distinct CDR3 sequences, with over 35% observed a single time. This clonotype is medium-sized in the sample. This sequence was found in a human donor with advanced metastatic prostate, ovarian, gallbladder or colorectal cancer (not recorded which). This table probably holds off-target reads from a library built for another chain.

CDR3 DNA: TGTGCCAGCAGTTACTCGTCCCCCGGGACCCATTCCACAGATACGCAGTATTTT. Translated, it gives CASSYSSPGTHSTDTQYF. The chain carries TRBV6-2 or TRBV6-3 and TRBJ2-3; either TRBD1 or TRBD2 may supply D (5 bases each). CDR3 length equals 18 residues. Trimming cost V 0 bases and J 2 bases, with 18 bases left between them. The germline V gene encodes CDR1 MNHEY and CDR2 SVGEGT.